The rows below give T cell receptor beta chains drawn from one sample of a study of post-analysis software for immune sequencing data. TCRdb recomputed calls from the PCR reads with MiXCR, one row per CDR3 protein. The sample contains 150,000 to 200,000 distinct CDR3 sequences, 35% to 40% of which appear only once. Sequencing used blood, obtained after autologous hematopoietic stem cell transplantation. The receptor set was obtained from a girl aged 5-17 years with multiple sclerosis. CDR3s include the opening cysteine and the closing phenylalanine or tryptophan. The order of the fields is D gene, J gene, V gene, clone size, CDR3 protein, CDR3 DNA. D genes are given only for firm matches. A row's size may be missing; if present it is once, few, many or a size class.

-,TRBJ1-1,TRBV2,-,CASTPGPGLAFF,TGTGCCAGTACCCCAGGGCCCGGGTTAGCTTTCTTT
-,TRBJ2-3,TRBV29-1,many,CSVQTPSTDTQYF,TGCAGCGTTCAGACACCTAGCACAGATACGCAGTATTTT
-,TRBJ1-2,TRBV7-9,-,CASSPERETNYGYTF,TGTGCCAGCAGCCCGGAGAGGGAAACTAACTATGGCTACACCTTC
TRBD1,TRBJ1-3,TRBV4-3,-,CASSQSAGTGGNTIYF,TGCGCCAGCAGCCAGTCTGCCGGGACAGGGGGAAACACCATATATTTT
-,TRBJ1-2,TRBV28,-,CASSLGQPYGYTF,TGTGCCAGCAGTTTGGGGCAACCCTATGGCTACACCTTC
-,TRBJ2-1,TRBV12-3/TRBV12-4,-,CASSSPSLSSYNEQFF,TGTGCCAGCAGTTCCCCCTCCCTAAGCTCCTACAATGAGCAGTTCTTC
-,TRBJ1-2,TRBV27,-,CASKPRGTYGYTF,TGTGCCAGCAAACCACGGGGCACTTATGGCTACACCTTC
-,TRBJ2-1,TRBV20-1,once,CSASAGLPTYNEQFF,TGCAGTGCTAGTGCGGGACTCCCTACCTACAATGAGCAGTTCTTC
TRBD1,TRBJ1-5,TRBV20-1,-,CSAATGDDQPQHF,TGCAGTGCTGCAACAGGGGACGATCAGCCCCAGCATTTT
TRBD2,TRBJ2-3,TRBV5-1,few,CASSLSGSWGTDTQYF,TGCGCCAGCAGCTTGAGCGGGAGTTGGGGCACAGATACGCAGTATTTT
-,TRBJ1-1,TRBV29-1,few,CSADRNTEAFF,TGCAGCGCTGACAGGAACACTGAAGCTTTCTTT
-,TRBJ2-1,TRBV9,-,CASSDRPGMAFVGNEQFF,TGTGCCAGCAGCGACAGGCCGGGGATGGCGTTTGTGGGCAATGAGCAGTTCTTC
-,TRBJ1-1,TRBV2,few,CASSLETEAFF,TGTGCCAGCAGTCTAGAAACTGAAGCTTTCTTT
-,TRBJ2-7,TRBV10-2,few,CASSASEQYF,TGCGCCAGCAGTGCAAGTGAGCAGTACTTC
-,TRBJ2-5,TRBV11-2,few,CASSSFLVGGTQRTQYF,TGTGCCAGCAGCTCCTTCCTTGTAGGGGGGACCCAAAGGACCCAGTACTTC
-,TRBJ2-7,TRBV27,few,CASSLQTGPTYEQYF,TGTGCCAGCAGTTTACAAACCGGGCCAACCTACGAGCAGTACTTC
TRBD2,TRBJ2-1,TRBV20-1,-,CSAPLAGADYNEQFF,TGCAGTGCTCCACTAGCGGGAGCCGACTACAATGAGCAGTTCTTC
-,TRBJ2-5,TRBV6-5,many,CASSYSAGVQETQYF,TGTGCCAGCAGTTACTCGGCAGGGGTCCAAGAGACCCAGTACTTC
TRBD1,TRBJ2-3,TRBV28,-,CASSFGQGGSTDAQYF,TGTGCCAGCAGCTTCGGACAGGGAGGAAGCACAGATGCGCAGTATTTT
-,TRBJ2-7,TRBV24-1,-,CATSDPRASNYEQYF,TGTGCCACCAGTGATCCCCGGGCTTCTAACTACGAGCAGTACTTC
-,TRBJ2-1,TRBV7-2,-,CASSLVEFF,TGTGCCAGCAGCTTAGTTGAGTTCTTC
TRBD1,TRBJ1-6,TRBV12-3/TRBV12-4,few,CATRRGIRTGGTNSPLHF,TGTGCCACCCGTAGGGGTATTCGGACAGGGGGCACAAATTCACCCCTCCACTTT
-,TRBJ1-2,TRBV6-6,few,CASSEISTATNYGYTF,TGTGCCAGCAGCGAGATCTCGACAGCGACTAACTATGGCTACACCTTC
-,TRBJ2-3,TRBV7-3,few,CASSLRGTHGEDTQYF,TGTGCCAGCAGCTTAAGGGGGACACATGGGGAAGATACGCAGTATTTT
-,TRBJ2-3,TRBV20-1,many,CSAESDRHTDTQYF,TGCAGTGCTGAGTCGGACCGACACACAGATACGCAGTATTTT
TRBD2,TRBJ2-5,TRBV27,few,CASSRGLAGEETQYF,TGTGCCAGCAGCCGAGGCCTAGCGGGAGAAGAGACCCAGTACTTC
TRBD2,TRBJ2-7,TRBV9,-,CASSVSGRAFHEQYF,TGTGCCAGCAGCGTGAGCGGGAGGGCCTTCCACGAGCAGTACTTC
-,TRBJ2-7,TRBV7-8,-,CASSLRGAGSKGQYF,TGTGCCAGCAGCCTACGGGGTGCAGGGAGCAAAGGGCAGTACTTC
-,TRBJ2-3,TRBV10-1,-,CASSESVGGGTDTQYF,TGCGCCAGCAGTGAGTCGGTAGGAGGAGGCACAGATACGCAGTATTTT
TRBD2,TRBJ2-7,TRBV4-1,-,CASSPGLANYEQYF,TGCGCCAGCAGCCCCGGACTAGCAAACTACGAGCAGTACTTC
TRBD2,TRBJ2-1,TRBV14,-,CASSQEVSGRYEESYNEQFF,TGTGCCAGCAGCCAAGAGGTTAGCGGGAGGTACGAGGAATCCTACAATGAGCAGTTCTTC
-,TRBJ2-7,TRBV20-1,-,CSARDKSGIGYEQYF,TGCAGTGCTAGAGATAAGTCAGGGATAGGCTACGAGCAGTACTTC
-,TRBJ2-1,TRBV7-9,-,CASSPRAGSTYNEQFF,TGTGCCAGCAGCCCTCGTGCGGGGTCAACCTACAATGAGCAGTTCTTC
TRBD2,TRBJ2-1,TRBV6-5,many,CASSYSGLAGDYNEQFF,TGTGCCAGCAGTTACTCGGGACTAGCGGGAGACTACAATGAGCAGTTCTTC
-,TRBJ2-1,TRBV7-2,-,CASSARDFANEQFF,TGTGCCAGCAGCGCCCGGGACTTCGCGAATGAGCAGTTCTTC
TRBD2,TRBJ2-7,TRBV19,-,CASATSGKSYEQYF,TGTGCCAGTGCAACTAGCGGAAAGTCCTACGAGCAGTACTTC
TRBD1,TRBJ2-2,TRBV6-2/TRBV6-3,-,CASSYSQGDTGERFF,TGTGCCAGCAGTTATTCACAGGGGGACACCGGGGAGCGGTTTTTT
-,TRBJ2-7,TRBV27,few,CASNPGLGAYEQYF,TGTGCCAGCAACCCGGGACTGGGAGCCTACGAGCAGTACTTC
-,TRBJ2-5,TRBV20-1,-,CSARGVEYQETQYF,TGCAGTGCTAGAGGGGTGGAGTACCAAGAGACCCAGTACTTC
-,TRBJ1-4,TRBV10-3,-,CAISGAGEKLFF,TGTGCCATCAGTGGAGCCGGGGAAAAACTGTTTTTT
-,TRBJ2-5,TRBV13,-,CASSFRGQETQYF,TGTGCCAGCAGCTTTCGTGGCCAAGAGACCCAGTACTTC
TRBD1,TRBJ1-1,TRBV5-1,-,CASSHKGQGGGTEAFF,TGCGCCAGCAGCCATAAAGGACAGGGCGGCGGCACTGAAGCTTTCTTT
TRBD2,TRBJ2-2,TRBV28,few,CASRRGGTGELFF,TGTGCCAGCCGTCGGGGGGGGACCGGGGAGCTGTTTTTT
TRBD2,TRBJ2-5,TRBV20-1,-,CSARVASGYQETQYF,TGCAGTGCTAGGGTGGCTAGCGGCTACCAAGAGACCCAGTACTTC
-,TRBJ2-2,TRBV29-1,-,CSGSTGTGELFF,TGCAGCGGATCGACTGGAACCGGGGAGCTGTTTTTT
TRBD1,TRBJ1-2,TRBV29-1,few,CSATGRYGYTF,TGCAGCGCGACAGGGCGATATGGCTACACCTTC
TRBD1,TRBJ2-7,TRBV27,-,CASSFRGCHEQYF,TGTGCCAGCAGTTTCAGGGGGTGCCACGAGCAGTACTTC